The 27 T cell receptor beta chains given below trace back to one sample, sequenced in a study of T cells in localized non-small cell lung cancer. Repertoires were generated with immunoSEQ multiplex PCR, while TCRdb's copy carries only in-frame clones and drops some. The sample shows around 96,000 clones, just over 90% of them seen only once. The starting material was PBMCs, obtained before any cancer treatment. The receptors were gathered from a woman aged 35-75 years with stage II squamous cell lung carcinoma.

V is TRBV28 and J is TRBJ2-5; D could derive from TRBD1 or TRBD2 (6 bases each). Germline V gene data show CDR1 as MDHEN and CDR2 as SYDVKM. The CDR3 is 15 amino acids. The V end was cut by 8 bases, the J end by 5 bases, with 21 bases between. CDR3 bases: TGTGCCAGCGCCCCCCTGAGGGGGGCCTCGGAGACCCAGTACTTC. Protein sequence: CASAPLRGASETQYF.

The chain recombines TRBV29-1 with TRBJ2-1, with TRBD1 matching over 9 bases. Germline lookup yields CDR1 SQVTM and CDR2 ANQGSEA. V lost 4 bases and J lost 6; bases outside the gene matches: 13. The CDR3 loop spans 16 amino acids. The CDR3 DNA sequence: TGCAGCGTTGTACGGGGGATTGGGACAGGGTCCAATGAGCAGTTCTTC. Encoded protein: CSVVRGIGTGSNEQFF.

The CDR3 nucleotides are TGCGCCAGCAGCCCACGGACAGGGGAGGAGGATGGCTACACCTTC. Translating it yields CASSPRTGEEDGYTF. This sequence joins TRBV5-1 and TRBJ1-2, with TRBD1 matching over 9 bases. The CDR3 has 15 residues. Germline values: CDR1 SGHRS, CDR2 YFSETQ. Losses at the gene ends were 4 bases for V and 6 bases for J; bases not matched to a gene: 10.

The V and J genes are TRBV19 and TRBJ1-5, with 7 nucleotides matching TRBD1. Germline CDR1 LNHDA, CDR2 SQIVND (reference sequence). Germline trimming cut 3 bases from V and 0 bases from J; bases unmatched to any gene: 2. There are 15 residues in the CDR3. CDR3 loop: CASSINRGSNQPQHF. In DNA form, the CDR3 reads TGTGCCAGTAGTATCAACAGGGGTAGCAATCAGCCCCAGCATTTT.

A single count supports this clone. J is TRBJ1-1 and V is TRBV5-1; D perhaps matches TRBD1 (5 bases). Germline lookup yields CDR1 SGHRS and CDR2 YFSETQ. This CDR3 contains 14 residues. The V end was cut by 7 bases, the J end by 3 bases, with 16 bases between. CDR3 in DNA: TGCGCCAGCTCTCTCTCAGGGCAGGACACTGAAGCTTTCTTT. Protein: CASSLSGQDTEAFF.

The chain recombines TRBV15 with TRBJ2-7; perhaps TRBD1 as D (5 bases). The V gene's germline CDR1 is LNHNV and CDR2 YYDKDF (reference sequence). The germline V and J ends were trimmed by 1 base and 4 bases, with 11 bases remaining between them. The CDR3 consists of 14 residues. The CDR3 loop is CATSRGGVTYEQYF. The CDR3 region has the DNA TGTGCCACCAGCAGAGGGGGCGTGACGTACGAGCAGTACTTC.

This clone was seen a handful of times. The chain recombines TRBV2 with TRBJ1-2, with unresolved D. The CDR3 is made up of 15 amino acids. CDR1 is SNHLY, CDR2 FYNNEI, per germline. Trimming removed 2 bases from V and 5 bases from J, with 15 bases in between. The CDR3 DNA sequence: TGTGCCAGCAGTGAAAGGCTTGGCAGCCTTTATGGCTACACCTTC. Translating it yields CASSERLGSLYGYTF.

The V gene is TRBV11-2, the J gene TRBJ1-2; 8 bases line up with TRBD1. Per germline, CDR1 SGHAT and CDR2 FQNNGV. V gave up 6 bases and J gave up 0 bases; unmatched junction bases: 3. The CDR3 is 14 residues long. CDR3 region: CASRPTGANYGYTF. The CDR3 coding sequence is TGTGCCAGCAGGCCGACAGGGGCTAACTATGGCTACACCTTC. The whole variable domain, filled in from reference TRBV11-2 and TRBJ1-2, reads EAGVAQSPRYKIIEKRQSVAFWCNPISGHATLYWYQQILGQGPKLLIQFQNNGVVDDSQLPKDRFSAERLKGVDSTLKIQPAKLEDSAVYLCASRPTGANYGYTFGSGTRLTVV.

The J gene is TRBJ1-1, the V gene TRBV14; the match to TRBD1 covers 9 bases. With 2 bases clipped from V and 5 bases from J, the junction kept 6 bases outside the gene matches. CDR3 length: 15 amino acids. The V gene's germline CDR1 is SGHDN and CDR2 FVKESK. The CDR3 DNA is TGTGCCAGCAGCCAATTGGGACAGGGAGGAACTGAAGCTTTCTTT. Protein product: CASSQLGQGGTEAFF.

This chain joins TRBV6-6 and TRBJ1-4, with 7 bases that match TRBD1. After removal of 5 bases from V and 7 bases from J, the junction contained 10 bases not matched to a gene. CDR1 is MNHNY, CDR2 SVGAGI, per germline (reference sequence). There are 15 residues in the CDR3. The CDR3 protein is CASSPRQGGSEKLFF. As DNA, the CDR3 is TGTGCCAGCAGTCCGCGACAGGGTGGTAGTGAAAAACTGTTTTTT.

This clone appeared a single time. The DNA of the CDR3 is TGTGCTAGTGGTCCGGATTTCCCCAGTGAGCAGTTCTTC. As protein: CASGPDFPSEQFF. The chain joins TRBV12-5 to TRBJ2-1; D remains unclear. The CDR3 sequence is 13 residues long. Germline CDR1 and CDR2: LGHNT and FRNRAP. V lost 5 bases to trimming and J lost 9 bases, with 14 bases between them. Complete variable domain (other parts from reference TRBV12-5 and TRBJ2-1): DARVTQTPRHKVTEMGQEVTMRCQPILGHNTVFWYRQTMMQGLELLAYFRNRAPLDDSGMPKDRFSAEMPDATLATLKIQPSEPRDSAVYFCASGPDFPSEQFFGPGTRLTVL.

The chain uses TRBV4-1 and TRBJ1-1, with 7 bases fitting TRBD1. The CDR3 runs to 15 residues. V shed 0 bases and J 5 bases; nucleotides not matched to a gene: 6. The germline gives CDR1 MGHRA, CDR2 YSYEKL. CDR3 protein: CASSQDPQGRTEAFF. In DNA, the CDR3 is TGCGCCAGCAGCCAAGATCCACAGGGGCGGACTGAAGCTTTCTTT.

The rearrangement joins TRBV11-2 to TRBJ1-2; no clear D gene. Germline values: CDR1 SGHAT, CDR2 FQNNGV. CDR3 length: 18 residues. V was cut by 2 bases and J by 0 bases, with 19 bases left in between. The chain's CDR3 is CASSLLAPRESTNYGYTF. CDR3 nucleotides: TGTGCCAGCAGCTTATTAGCCCCTAGGGAGTCAACTAACTATGGCTACACCTTC.

J is TRBJ2-1 and V is TRBV4-1, with 11 bases matching TRBD2. Per the germline V gene, CDR1 is MGHRA and CDR2 is YSYEKL. The V gene end was trimmed by 3 bases and the J gene end by 0 bases; junction bases not matched to a gene: 4. The CDR3 runs 17 residues. CDR3 sequence: CASSHLAGGRSYNEQFF. The CDR3 DNA reads TGCGCCAGCAGCCACCTAGCGGGGGGCCGCTCCTACAATGAGCAGTTCTTC.

The chain has TRBV7-9 and TRBJ1-5; D ambiguous. V shed 5 bases and J shed 3 bases, with 11 bases lying between them. The CDR3 is 14 residues long. CDR1 is SEHNR and CDR2 is FQNEAQ in the germline V gene (reference sequence). The CDR3 reads CASSHDGFNQPQHF. The CDR3 bases are TGTGCCAGCAGCCACGACGGATTCAATCAGCCCCAGCATTTT.

The J gene is TRBJ2-6, the V gene TRBV6-5, with D perhaps TRBD2 (5 bases). The CDR3 is made up of 15 amino acids. V lost 4 bases and J 8 bases, leaving 15 bases between the germline ends. Germline CDR1 reads MNHEY; CDR2 reads SVGAGI. The CDR3 sequence: CASSSGSLGTNVLTF. CDR3 coding DNA: TGTGCCAGCAGTTCCGGCTCACTAGGTACCAACGTCCTGACTTTC.

This clone was picked up many times. This chain links TRBV6-1 with TRBJ1-2, with a weak D call TRBD1 (6 bases). In germline, CDR1 is MNHNS, CDR2 SASEGT. With 5 bases removed from V and 8 bases from J, the gap between germline ends came to 21 bases. CDR3 length: 15 amino acids. This CDR3 is CASSPIHGTSDGYTF. Written as DNA, the CDR3 is TGTGCCAGCAGTCCGATTCATGGGACATCGGACGGCTACACCTTC.

CDR3 in amino acids: CATGANYGYTF. The CDR3 DNA reads as TGTGCCACAGGGGCTAACTATGGCTACACCTTC. This sequence joins TRBV28 and TRBJ1-2, with TRBD1 as a possible D gene (6 bases). Germline lookup yields CDR1 MDHEN and CDR2 SYDVKM. Deletions cut 10 bases from V and 0 bases from J, with 6 bases between. The CDR3 extends over 11 amino acids.

The chain carries TRBV7-8 and TRBJ1-1; D is uncertain. CDR1 is SGHVS and CDR2 is FQNEAQ in the germline V gene. With 0 bases removed from V and 5 bases from J, the gap between germline ends came to 13 bases. This CDR3 is built from 15 residues. The CDR3 DNA reads as TGTGCCAGCAGCTTAGCGCGGTTAGGTAAAACTGAAGCTTTCTTT. Its translation: CASSLARLGKTEAFF.

The V gene is TRBV29-1, the J gene TRBJ1-2; weak D call: TRBD1 (5 bases). Trimming stripped 3 bases from V and 4 bases from J, with 12 bases between. The germline CDR1 and CDR2 sequences are SQVTM and ANQGSEA. The length of the CDR3 is 13 residues. The CDR3 nucleotides read TGCAGCGTTGACCCCACAGGCTTCTATGGCTACACCTTC. Residues: CSVDPTGFYGYTF.

The rearrangement links TRBV7-9 to TRBJ2-1; TRBD2 matches at 7 bases. The CDR3 covers 16 residues. CDR1 and CDR2 from the germline V gene are SEHNR and FQNEAQ (reference sequence). V lost 5 bases, J lost 0 bases, and 7 bases stayed unmatched. CDR3 in DNA: TGTGCCAGCAGCACAACTAGCGACAGCTCCTACAATGAGCAGTTCTTC. Its translation is CASSTTSDSSYNEQFF.

V and J are TRBV19 and TRBJ2-1; 12 bases agree with TRBD2. The CDR3 extends over 19 amino acids. The J segment lost 0 bases and the V segment lost 6 bases, leaving 12 bases of the junction unmatched. Germline loops: CDR1 LNHDA, CDR2 SQIVND (reference sequence). The DNA of the CDR3 is TGTGCCAGTAGGGCCCTGACTAGCGGGAGCCACAGCTCCTACAATGAGCAGTTCTTC. It specifies CASRALTSGSHSSYNEQFF.

This sequence joins TRBV5-6 and TRBJ2-2; D could derive from TRBD1 or TRBD2 (5 bases each). There are 16 residues in the CDR3. V shed 7 bases and J shed 7 bases, with 23 bases lying between them. The germline V gene has CDR1 SGHDT and CDR2 YYEEEE. In DNA form, the CDR3 reads TGTGCCAGCGGACCCACCGGGACCCCTAGGGTCGGGGAGCTGTTTTTT. Protein sequence: CASGPTGTPRVGELFF.

This sequence joins TRBV5-6 and TRBJ2-6; D remains ambiguous. This CDR3 comprises 17 residues. CDR1 and CDR2 (germline): SGHDT, YYEEEE. V lost 5 bases to trimming and J lost 0 bases, with 15 bases between them. In nucleotides, the CDR3 is TGTGCCAGCAGTTGGACGGTCAAAAACTCTGGGGCCAACGTCCTGACTTTC. Its protein is CASSWTVKNSGANVLTF.

V is TRBV27 and J is TRBJ2-3; TRBD2 agrees at 10 bases. From germline, CDR1 is MNHEY and CDR2 SMNVEV (reference sequence). The CDR3 extends over 19 amino acids. V dropped 4 bases and J dropped 6; count of bases not matched to a gene: 19. Written as DNA, the CDR3 is TGTGCCAGCAGTTCACCTCGCCTAGCGGGGGCCCCAGTGCTTGATACGCAGTATTTT. Protein: CASSSPRLAGAPVLDTQYF.

J is TRBJ2-2 and V is TRBV9; TRBD2 aligns across 8 bases. V dropped 0 bases and J dropped 2; count of bases not matched to a gene: 3. This CDR3 is 16 amino acids long. Germline values: CDR1 SGDLS, CDR2 YYNGEE. The CDR3 is CASSVDLAGNTGELFF. CDR3 nucleotides: TGTGCCAGCAGCGTAGACCTAGCGGGCAACACCGGGGAGCTGTTTTTT.

For this clone: Relative to the germline gene, one junction end is altered; a read error may explain this. Here the CDR3 DNA reads TGTGCCAGCAGTCAAGCGGGAGCGTCATATGAGCAGTTCTTC. This encodes CASSQAGASYEQFF. This chain uses TRBV2 with TRBJ2-1; 8 nucleotides line up with TRBD2. This CDR3 comprises 14 residues. Germline assignment: CDR1 SNHLY and CDR2 FYNNEI.